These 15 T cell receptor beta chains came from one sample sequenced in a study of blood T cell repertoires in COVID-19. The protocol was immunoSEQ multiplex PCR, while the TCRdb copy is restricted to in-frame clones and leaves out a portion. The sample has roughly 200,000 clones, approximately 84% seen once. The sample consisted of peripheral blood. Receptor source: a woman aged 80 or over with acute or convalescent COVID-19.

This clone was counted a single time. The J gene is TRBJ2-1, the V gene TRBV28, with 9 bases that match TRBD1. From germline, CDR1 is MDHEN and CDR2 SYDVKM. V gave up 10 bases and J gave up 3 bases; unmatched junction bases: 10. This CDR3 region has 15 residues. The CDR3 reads CAITPGDRVYNEQFF. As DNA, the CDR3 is TGTGCCATCACTCCCGGGGACAGGGTCTACAATGAGCAGTTCTTC. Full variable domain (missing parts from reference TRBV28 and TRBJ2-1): DVKVTQSSRYLVKRTGEKVFLECVQDMDHENMFWYRQDPGLGLRLIYFSYDVKMKEKGDIPEGYSVSREKKERFSLILESASTNQTSMYLCAITPGDRVYNEQFFGPGTRLTVL.

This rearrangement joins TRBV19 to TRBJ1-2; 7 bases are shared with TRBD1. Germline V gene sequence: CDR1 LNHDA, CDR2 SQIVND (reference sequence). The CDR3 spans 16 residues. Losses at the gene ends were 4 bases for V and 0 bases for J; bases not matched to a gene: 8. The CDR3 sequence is CASSTRTGLANYGYTF. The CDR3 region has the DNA TGTGCCAGTAGTACACGGACAGGTCTGGCTAACTATGGCTACACCTTC.

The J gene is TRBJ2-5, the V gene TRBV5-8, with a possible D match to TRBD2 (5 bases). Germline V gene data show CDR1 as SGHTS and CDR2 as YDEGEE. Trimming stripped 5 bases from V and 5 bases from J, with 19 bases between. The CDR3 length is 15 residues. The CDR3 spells CASSPGRSSIETQYF. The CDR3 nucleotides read TGTGCCAGCAGTCCGGGAAGGTCTAGCATCGAGACCCAGTACTTC.

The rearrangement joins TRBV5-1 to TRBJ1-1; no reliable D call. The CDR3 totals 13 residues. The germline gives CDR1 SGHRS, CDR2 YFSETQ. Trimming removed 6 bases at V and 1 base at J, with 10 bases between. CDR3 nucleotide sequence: TGCGCCAGCACCCGGGGTGGGAACACTGAAGCTTTCTTT. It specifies CASTRGGNTEAFF.

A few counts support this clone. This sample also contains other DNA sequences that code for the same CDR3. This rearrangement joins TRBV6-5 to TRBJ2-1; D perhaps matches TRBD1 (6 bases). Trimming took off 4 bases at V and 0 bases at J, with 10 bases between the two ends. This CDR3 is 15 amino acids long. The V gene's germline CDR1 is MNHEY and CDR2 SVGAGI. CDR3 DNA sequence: TGTGCCAGCAGTTCCGGGACAACCTCCTACAATGAGCAGTTCTTC. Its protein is CASSSGTTSYNEQFF.

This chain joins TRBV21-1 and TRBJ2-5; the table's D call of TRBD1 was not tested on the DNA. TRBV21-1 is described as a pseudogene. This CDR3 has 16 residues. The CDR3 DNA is TGTGCCAGCAGCAAAGAGGGGCCAGGGGAACAAGAGACCCAGTACTTC. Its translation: CASSKEGPGEQETQYF.

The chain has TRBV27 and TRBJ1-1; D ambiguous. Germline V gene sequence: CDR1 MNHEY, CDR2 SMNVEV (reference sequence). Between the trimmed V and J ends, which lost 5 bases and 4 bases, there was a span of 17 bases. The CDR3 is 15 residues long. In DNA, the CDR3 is TGTGCCAGCAGTCCACCAGGAGGCCTGGGCACTGAAGCTTTCTTT. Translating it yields CASSPPGGLGTEAFF.

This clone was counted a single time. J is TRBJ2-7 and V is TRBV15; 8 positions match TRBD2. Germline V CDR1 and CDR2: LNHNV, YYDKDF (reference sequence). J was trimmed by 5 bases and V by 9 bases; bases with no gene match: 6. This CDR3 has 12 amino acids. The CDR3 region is CATVSGGHEQYF. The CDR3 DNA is TGTGCCACAGTAAGCGGGGGCCACGAGCAGTACTTC.

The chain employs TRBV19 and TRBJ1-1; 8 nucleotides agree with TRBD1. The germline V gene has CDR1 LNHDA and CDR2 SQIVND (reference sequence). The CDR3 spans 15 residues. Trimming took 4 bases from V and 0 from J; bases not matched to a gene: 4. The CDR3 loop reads CASSNQGAMNTEAFF. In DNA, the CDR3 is TGTGCCAGTAGTAACCAGGGGGCTATGAACACTGAAGCTTTCTTT.

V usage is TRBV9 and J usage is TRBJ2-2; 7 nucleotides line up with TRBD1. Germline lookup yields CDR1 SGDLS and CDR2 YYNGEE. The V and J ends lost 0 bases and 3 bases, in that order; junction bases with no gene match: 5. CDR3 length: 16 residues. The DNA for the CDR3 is TGTGCCAGCAGCGTAGCGAGGGGGCTGGACACCGGGGAGCTGTTTTTT. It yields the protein CASSVARGLDTGELFF. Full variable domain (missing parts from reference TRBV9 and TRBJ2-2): DSGVTQTPKHLITATGQRVTLRCSPRSGDLSVYWYQQSLDQGLQFLIQYYNGEERAKGNILERFSAQQFPDLHSELNLSSLELGDSALYFCASSVARGLDTGELFFGEGSRLTVL.

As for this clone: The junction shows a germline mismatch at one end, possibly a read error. The CDR3 bases are TGTGCCAGCAGCTTCCGGGACAGCCTCTTCTTCTTC. This gives the protein CASSFRDSLFFF. The V gene is TRBV5-4, the J gene TRBJ1-2; TRBD1 matches at 7 bases. Germline CDR1 reads SGHNT; CDR2 reads YYREEE (reference sequence). This CDR3 has 12 residues.

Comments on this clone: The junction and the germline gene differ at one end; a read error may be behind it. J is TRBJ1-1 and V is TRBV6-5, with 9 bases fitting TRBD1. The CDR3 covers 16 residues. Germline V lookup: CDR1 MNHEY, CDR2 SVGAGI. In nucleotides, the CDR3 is TGTGCCAGCAGTTACTCGGCAGGACAGGGGAACGCTGAAGCTTTCTTT. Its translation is CASSYSAGQGNAEAFF.

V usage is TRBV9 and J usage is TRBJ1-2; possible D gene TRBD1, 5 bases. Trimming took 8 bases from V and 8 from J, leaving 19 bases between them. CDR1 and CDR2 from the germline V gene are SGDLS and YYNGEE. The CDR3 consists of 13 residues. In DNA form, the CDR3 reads TGTGCCAGTAAGAACGCCGGGACTACAGGCTACACCTTC. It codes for CASKNAGTTGYTF.

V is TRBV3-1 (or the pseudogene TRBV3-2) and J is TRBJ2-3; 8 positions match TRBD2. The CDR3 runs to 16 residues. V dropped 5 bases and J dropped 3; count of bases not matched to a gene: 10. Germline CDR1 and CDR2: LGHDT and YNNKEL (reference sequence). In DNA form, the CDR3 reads TGTGCCAGCAGCGCTAGGAGCGGGGGCGGAACAGATACGCAGTATTTT. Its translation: CASSARSGGGTDTQYF.

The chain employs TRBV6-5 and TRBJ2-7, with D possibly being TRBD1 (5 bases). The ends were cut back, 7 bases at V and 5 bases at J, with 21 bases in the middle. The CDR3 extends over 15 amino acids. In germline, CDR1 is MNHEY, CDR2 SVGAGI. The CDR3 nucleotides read TGTGCCAGCACCCCAGGGTTGGGGCGTATGAACGAGCAGTACTTC. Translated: CASTPGLGRMNEQYF.